The T cell receptor (beta chain) under discussion was sequenced for a study of blood T cell repertoires in COVID-19. Whole-study context: Both acute and convalescent COVID-19 samples were obtained from the United States, Italy and Spain. PBMCs, B-cell-depleted T cells, or T cells provided the cDNA or gDNA that made up the material.

Per the germline V gene, CDR1 is SGHRS and CDR2 is YFSETQ. Deletions cut 5 bases from V and 3 bases from J, with 10 bases between. CDR3 length: 13 residues. In the authors' workflow: Researchers report that nucleated cell counts were estimated from reference gene primer amplification. Sequenced by immunoSEQ multiplex PCR; TCRdb stores in-frame clones only, minus some. V and J calls and clone size are given by that table; D and trimming were obtained from the DNA. The repertoire holds some 150,000 clones, with approximately 90% as singletons. The specimen sequenced was peripheral blood. The chain couples TRBV5-1 to TRBJ2-3; a weak D match, TRBD1 (5 bases). The receptor comes from a woman aged 70-85 years with acute or convalescent COVID-19. CDR3 residues: CASRQGMTDTQYF. The CDR3, as DNA: TGCGCCAGCAGGCAGGGTATGACAGATACGCAGTATTTT.